This T cell receptor (beta chain) is from a study of T cell repertoires in cytomegalovirus infection. Study-level information: CMV infection plus the matching HLA type was flagged by public TCR beta signatures. Study-level findings and limits: Identification of carriers of CMV plus the relevant HLA was achieved through cumulative public TCR beta family frequency. Dominating the ex vivo response were TCR beta clonotypes that were CMV-specific and HLA-C-restricted.

A single record per CDR3 protein comes from TCRdb applying MiXCR to the reads. The table has around 530,000 distinct CDR3 sequences, 26% seen once. Germline V gene lookup returns CDR1 SGHRS and CDR2 YFSETQ. Germline trimming cut 4 bases from V and 5 bases from J; bases unmatched to any gene: 6. This CDR3 region has 15 residues. In regard to this clonotype: Its antigen is unknown.

The V call is TRBV5-1, the J call TRBJ2-1, with 10 bases lining up with TRBD2. The TCR originated in a human donor in good health (CMV status not recorded). Some clones in this sample may be carry-over from other donors' samples. Input material: PBMCs. This CDR3 is CASSEAGGPNNEQFF. In DNA form, the CDR3 reads TGCGCCAGCAGCGAAGCGGGAGGGCCCAACAATGAGCAGTTCTTC.